Below, one T cell receptor beta chain is given with its context. Its antigen remains unidentified. Germline values: CDR1 ENHRY, CDR2 SYGVKD. The V gene end was trimmed by 3 bases and the J gene end by 5 bases; junction bases not matched to a gene: 4. The CDR3 loop spans 14 amino acids. The sample belongs to a study of hypomethylating agent response in myelodysplastic syndrome. Whole-study results and caveats: Non-responders showed more contracted clonotypes post-treatment, while responders showed more novel ones.

Authors' data handling: Of approximately 150,000 unique clonotypes, more than 1.5% were previously reported viral-epitope-specific in VDJdb. TCRdb keeps only in-frame clones here, not all; method: immunoSEQ multiplex PCR. The DNA was the basis for D and trimming; V, J and clone size are from that table. Here the sample spans about 3,500 clones, roughly 86% being singletons. This receptor was taken from a human donor with myelodysplastic syndrome. The material sequenced was bone marrow, taken before or after starting hypomethylating agent treatment for myelodysplastic syndrome (not recorded which). The chain links TRBV10-3 to TRBJ1-5, with TRBD1 matching 7 bases. DNA for the CDR3: TGTGCCATCAGTGATGGGACAGATTATCAGCCCCAGCATTTT. Protein product: CAISDGTDYQPQHF.